These 26 T cell receptor beta chains share one sample of origin, sequenced in a study of monozygotic twins with inflammatory bowel disease. No DNA is given; TCRdb re-called the 5' RACE reads and lists each CDR3 protein once. This repertoire includes about 140,000 distinct CDR3 sequences. Sequencing was done on a sample of blood. Receptors originate from a human donor with ulcerative colitis or Crohn's disease, or a healthy co-twin of an affected twin (not recorded which).

The rearrangement links TRBV5-4 to TRBJ2-2. The CDR3 totals 13 residues. Germline V CDR1 and CDR2: SGHNT, YYREEE (reference sequence). CDR3: CASSLSRVGELFF.

The genes are TRBV5-1 and TRBJ2-1; the D call from TCRdb, TRBD1, cannot be confirmed without DNA. CDR3 size: 14 residues. Germline CDR1 reads SGHRS; CDR2 reads YFSETQ. The CDR3 spells CASVQGRHFDEQFF.

The chain has TRBV20-1 and TRBJ2-5; as DNA is missing, the TRBD1 call by TCRdb cannot be tested. This CDR3 has 14 residues. From germline, CDR1 is DFQATT and CDR2 SNEGSKA (reference sequence). The CDR3 sequence is CSGRGGTGVETQYF.

This chain links TRBV5-4 with TRBJ1-6. CDR1 and CDR2 from the germline V gene are SGHNT and YYREEE (reference sequence). The CDR3 sequence is 14 residues long. The CDR3 sequence is CASSTDPYNSPLHF.

This chain joins TRBV4-1 and TRBJ2-1. The CDR3 totals 16 residues. Germline assignment: CDR1 MGHRA and CDR2 YSYEKL. CDR3 protein: CASSQTAIESYNEQFF.

This sequence joins TRBV5-5 and TRBJ2-3. This CDR3 has 12 amino acids. Germline V gene lookup returns CDR1 SGHKS and CDR2 YYEKEE (reference sequence). The CDR3: CASSLVQDTQYF. The full variable domain, its missing parts supplied by reference TRBV5-5 and TRBJ2-3, is DAGVTQSPTHLIKTRGQQVTLRCSPISGHKSVSWYQQVLGQGPQFIFQYYEKEERGRGNFPDRFSARQFPNYSSELNVNALLLGDSALYLCASSLVQDTQYFGPGTRLTVL.

The genes are TRBV6-1 and TRBJ1-5; the TRBD1 assignment by TCRdb is unverifiable without DNA. Germline-derived CDR1 and CDR2 are MNHNS and SASEGT. The CDR3 is 18 residues long. The CDR3 loop is CASSEWGPGTFSNQPQHF.

This chain connects TRBV5-1 to TRBJ2-7; no DNA is available, so the TRBD2 call from TCRdb remains unchecked. This CDR3 contains 17 residues. Per the germline V gene, CDR1 is SGHRS and CDR2 is YFSETQ. CDR3 residues: CASSSGLAGQSSYEQYF. The whole variable domain, remainder taken from reference TRBV5-1 and TRBJ2-7, is KAGVTQTPRYLIKTRGQQVTLSCSPISGHRSVSWYQQTPGQGLQFLFEYFSETQRNKGNFPGRFSGRQFSNSRSEMNVSTLELGDSALYLCASSSGLAGQSSYEQYFGPGTRLTVT.

V and J are TRBV18 and TRBJ2-3; TCRdb calls TRBD2, which cannot be checked without DNA. The CDR3 has 14 amino acids. Per germline, CDR1 KGHSH and CDR2 LQKENI. The CDR3: CASSAGLATDTQYF. Looking up the rest from reference TRBV18 and TRBJ2-3 gives the full variable domain: NAGVMQNPRHLVRRRGQEARLRCSPMKGHSHVYWYRQLPEEGLKFMVYLQKENIIDESGMPKERFSAEFPKEGPSILRIQQVVRGDSAAYFCASSAGLATDTQYFGPGTRLTVL.

The CDR3 here is CASSFKQGPDTQYF. J is TRBJ2-3 and V is TRBV12-3 or TRBV12-4; the TRBD1 assignment by TCRdb is unverifiable without DNA. The CDR3 loop spans 14 amino acids.

The gene calls are TRBV7-6 and TRBJ2-1. Looked up from germline, CDR1 is SGHVS and CDR2 is FNYEAQ. The CDR3 is 15 amino acids. The CDR3 loop reads CASSLGTSSYNEQFF.

The rearrangement uses TRBV20-1 and TRBJ2-1; absent DNA, TCRdb's TRBD1 call cannot be checked. The CDR3 has 15 amino acids. Germline loops: CDR1 DFQATT, CDR2 SNEGSKA (reference sequence). CDR3 residues: CSARTRTGGYNEQFF.

The V and J genes are TRBV4-3 and TRBJ2-1. The CDR3 has 17 residues. CDR1 LGHNA and CDR2 YSLEER come from the germline V gene. The CDR3 sequence: CASSQDVFDGSYNEQFF.

J is TRBJ2-2 and V is TRBV20-1; TCRdb selects TRBD1, and the lack of DNA leaves this call unchecked. Germline values: CDR1 DFQATT, CDR2 SNEGSKA (reference sequence). The CDR3 has 15 amino acids. The CDR3 spells CSAGTGTGYTGELFF.

V and J are TRBV5-6 and TRBJ2-7; TCRdb indicates TRBD2, and absent DNA this call remains unverified. The CDR3 has 13 residues. In germline, CDR1 is SGHDT, CDR2 YYEEEE. CDR3 region: CASSPGTNLRQYF.

This sequence joins TRBV5-1 and TRBJ2-3; without DNA, the TCRdb call of TRBD1 cannot be checked. The V gene's germline CDR1 is SGHRS and CDR2 YFSETQ. This CDR3 has 16 residues. This CDR3 is CASASDRVQLTDTQYF.

The J gene is TRBJ2-3, the V gene TRBV20-1; the D gene TCRdb calls, TRBD2, cannot be checked with no DNA. CDR3 length equals 12 residues. Germline CDR1 is DFQATT and CDR2 is SNEGSKA (reference sequence). CDR3 residues: CSAGRLADTQYF.

The chain employs TRBV5-1 and TRBJ1-1; TCRdb calls TRBD1, which cannot be checked without DNA. The length of the CDR3 is 13 residues. Germline-derived CDR1 and CDR2 are SGHRS and YFSETQ. The CDR3 here is CASSLGGAIEAFF. The variable domain in full, with the rest retrieved from reference TRBV5-1 and TRBJ1-1, is KAGVTQTPRYLIKTRGQQVTLSCSPISGHRSVSWYQQTPGQGLQFLFEYFSETQRNKGNFPGRFSGRQFSNSRSEMNVSTLELGDSALYLCASSLGGAIEAFFGQGTRLTVV.

V gene TRBV20-1 combines with J gene TRBJ2-3; no DNA is available, so the TRBD1 call from TCRdb remains unchecked. There are 14 residues in the CDR3. In germline, CDR1 is DFQATT, CDR2 SNEGSKA (reference sequence). CDR3 region: CSARGVPGGDTQYF.

The rearrangement links TRBV10-3 to TRBJ2-7; the TCRdb call, TRBD2, lacks DNA for checking. The CDR3 runs to 18 residues. Germline CDR1 reads ENHRY; CDR2 reads SYGVKD. CDR3 loop: CAIRAPGLAGERSYEQYF.

The J gene is TRBJ2-1, the V gene TRBV3-1; lacking DNA, the TRBD2 call made by TCRdb goes unchecked. The CDR3 spans 14 residues. From germline, CDR1 is LGHDT and CDR2 YNNKEL (reference sequence). The CDR3 loop reads CASTSQLTYNEQFF.

The chain has TRBV19 and TRBJ1-5. The germline V gene encodes CDR1 LNHDA and CDR2 SQIVND (reference sequence). The length of the CDR3 is 16 residues. This CDR3 is CASSTTDKYSNQPQHF.

The rearrangement joins TRBV20-1 to TRBJ2-1; the D call of TRBD2 rests on TCRdb alone, since no DNA is present to check it. Germline V gene sequence: CDR1 DFQATT, CDR2 SNEGSKA (reference sequence). The CDR3 is 18 residues long. The CDR3 here is CSATFLAGEFSSYNEQFF.

The chain couples TRBV14 to TRBJ1-4; checking the TCRdb D call of TRBD1 is not possible without DNA. The CDR3 sequence is 15 residues long. Germline V gene lookup returns CDR1 SGHDN and CDR2 FVKESK. The CDR3 reads CASSQDLAGKGKLFF. The variable domain in full, completed from reference TRBV14 and TRBJ1-4, reads EAGVTQFPSHSVIEKGQTVTLRCDPISGHDNLYWYRRVMGKEIKFLLHFVKESKQDESGMPNNRFLAERTGGTYSTLKVQPAELEDSGVYFCASSQDLAGKGKLFFGSGTQLSVL.

The genes are TRBV28 and TRBJ1-5. This CDR3 contains 13 residues. Germline CDR1 is MDHEN and CDR2 is SYDVKM. The CDR3 reads CASRGQINQPQHF.

This sequence joins TRBV20-1 and TRBJ2-1; the TCRdb call, TRBD1, lacks DNA for checking. The CDR3 is 16 residues long. CDR1 is DFQATT, CDR2 SNEGSKA, per germline (reference sequence). The CDR3 reads CSAIPLKAGALNEQFF.